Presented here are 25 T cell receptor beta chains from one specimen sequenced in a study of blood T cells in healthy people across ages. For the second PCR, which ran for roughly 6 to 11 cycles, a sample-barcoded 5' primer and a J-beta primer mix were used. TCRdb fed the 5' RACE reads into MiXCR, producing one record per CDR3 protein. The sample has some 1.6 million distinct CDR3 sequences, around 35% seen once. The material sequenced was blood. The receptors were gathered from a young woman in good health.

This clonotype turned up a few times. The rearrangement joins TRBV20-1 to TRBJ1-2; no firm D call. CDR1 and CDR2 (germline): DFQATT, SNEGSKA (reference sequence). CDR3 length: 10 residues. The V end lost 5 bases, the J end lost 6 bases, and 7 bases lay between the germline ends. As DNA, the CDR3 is TGCAGTGCTCGGACCCATGGCTACACCTTC. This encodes CSARTHGYTF.

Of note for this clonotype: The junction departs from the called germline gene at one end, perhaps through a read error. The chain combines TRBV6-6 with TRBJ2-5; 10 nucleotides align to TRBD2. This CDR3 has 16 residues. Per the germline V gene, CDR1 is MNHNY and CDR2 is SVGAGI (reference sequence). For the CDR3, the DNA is TGTGTCAGCAGCCCCCCGACAAGCGGGAGGGCTGAGACCCAGTACTTC. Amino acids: CVSSPPTSGRAETQYF.

CDR3 protein: CASSLRGFNTEAFF. CDR3 bases: TGTGCCAGCAGTCTGAGGGGGTTTAACACTGAAGCTTTCTTT. The chain combines TRBV6-1 with TRBJ1-1; a weak D match, TRBD1 (6 bases). Trimming shortened V by 5 bases and J by 2 bases, and 12 bases separated the two germline ends. The CDR3 contains 14 residues. Germline loops: CDR1 MNHNS, CDR2 SASEGT.

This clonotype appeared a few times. CDR3 sequence reads: CASSFADRGNQETQYF. The CDR3, as DNA: TGTGCCAGCAGCTTTGCGGACAGGGGTAACCAAGAGACCCAGTACTTC. The J gene is TRBJ2-5, the V gene TRBV12-1; TRBD1, the table's D call, lacks a check against the DNA. TRBV12-1 is a documented pseudogene. The CDR3 runs 16 residues.

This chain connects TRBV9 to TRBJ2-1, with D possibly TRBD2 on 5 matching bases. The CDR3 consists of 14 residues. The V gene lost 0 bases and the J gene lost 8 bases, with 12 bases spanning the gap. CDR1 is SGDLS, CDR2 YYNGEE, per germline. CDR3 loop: CASSVVGDSHEQFF. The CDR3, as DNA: TGTGCCAGCAGCGTAGTGGGAGATTCCCATGAGCAGTTCTTC.

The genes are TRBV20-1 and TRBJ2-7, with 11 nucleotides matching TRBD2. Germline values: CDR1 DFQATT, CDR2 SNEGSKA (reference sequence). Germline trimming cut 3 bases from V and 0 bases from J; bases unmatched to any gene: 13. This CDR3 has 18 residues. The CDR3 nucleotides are TGCAGTGCTAGCCCCGCGGCTAGCGGGAGGACGCGCTCCTACGAGCAGTACTTC. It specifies CSASPAASGRTRSYEQYF.

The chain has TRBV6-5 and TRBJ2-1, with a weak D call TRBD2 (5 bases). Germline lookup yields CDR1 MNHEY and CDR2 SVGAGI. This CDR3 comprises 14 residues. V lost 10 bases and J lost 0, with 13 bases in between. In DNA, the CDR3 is TGTGCCAACTCCGGGATTTGCTCCTACAATGAGCAGTTCTTC. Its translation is CANSGICSYNEQFF.

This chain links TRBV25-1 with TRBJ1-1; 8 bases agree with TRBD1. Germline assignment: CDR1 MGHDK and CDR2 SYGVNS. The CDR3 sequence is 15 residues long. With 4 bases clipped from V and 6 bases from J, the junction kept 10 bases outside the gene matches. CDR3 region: CASSARGRESAEAFF. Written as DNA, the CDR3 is TGTGCCAGCAGTGCCAGGGGGCGGGAATCCGCTGAAGCTTTCTTT.

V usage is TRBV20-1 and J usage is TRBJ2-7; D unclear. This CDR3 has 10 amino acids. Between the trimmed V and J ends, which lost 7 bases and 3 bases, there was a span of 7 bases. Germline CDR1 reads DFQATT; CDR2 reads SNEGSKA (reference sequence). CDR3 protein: CSVGIYEQYF. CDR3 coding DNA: TGCAGTGTAGGAATCTACGAGCAGTACTTC.

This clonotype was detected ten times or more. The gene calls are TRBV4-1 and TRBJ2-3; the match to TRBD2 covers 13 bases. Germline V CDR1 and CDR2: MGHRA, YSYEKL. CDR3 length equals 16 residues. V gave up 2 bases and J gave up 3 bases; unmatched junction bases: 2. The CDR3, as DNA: TGCGCCAGCAGCCAACAACTAGCGGGGGGGACAGATACGCAGTATTTT. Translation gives CASSQQLAGGTDTQYF.

The CDR3 sequence is CASSSRPGRGGQETQYF. CDR3 nucleotides: TGTGCCAGCAGCTCAAGACCAGGGCGGGGGGGCCAAGAGACCCAGTACTTC. The chain combines TRBV9 with TRBJ2-5; 9 bases are shared with TRBD2. Looked up from germline, CDR1 is SGDLS and CDR2 is YYNGEE. The CDR3 has 17 residues. Trimming cost V 4 bases and J 1 base; bases outside gene matches: 11.

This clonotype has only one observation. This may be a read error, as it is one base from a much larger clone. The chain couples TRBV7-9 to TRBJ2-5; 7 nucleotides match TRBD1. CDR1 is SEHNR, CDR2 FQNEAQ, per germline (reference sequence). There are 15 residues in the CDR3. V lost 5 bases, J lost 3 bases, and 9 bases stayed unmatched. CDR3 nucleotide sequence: TGTGCCAGCAGCCCTGGACAGGCTGTGAAAGAGACCCAGTACTTC. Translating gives CASSPGQAVKETQYF.

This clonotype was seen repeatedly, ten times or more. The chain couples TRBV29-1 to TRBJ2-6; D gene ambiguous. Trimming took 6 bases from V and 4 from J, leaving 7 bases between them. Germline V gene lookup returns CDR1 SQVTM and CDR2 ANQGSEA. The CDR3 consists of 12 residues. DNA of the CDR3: TGCAGCGTGGGAACAGGGGCCAACGTCCTGACTTTC. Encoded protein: CSVGTGANVLTF.

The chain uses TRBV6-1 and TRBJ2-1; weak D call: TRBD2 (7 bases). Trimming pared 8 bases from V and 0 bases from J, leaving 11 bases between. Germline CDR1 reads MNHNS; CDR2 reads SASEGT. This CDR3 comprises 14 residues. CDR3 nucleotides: TGTGCCAGCGGAGGGGGGGGCTCCTACAATGAGCAGTTCTTC. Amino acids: CASGGGGSYNEQFF.

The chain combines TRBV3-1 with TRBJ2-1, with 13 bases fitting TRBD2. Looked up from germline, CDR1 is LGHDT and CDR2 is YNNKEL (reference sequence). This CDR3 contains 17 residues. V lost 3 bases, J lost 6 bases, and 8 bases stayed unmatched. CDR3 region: CASSHGTSGDRGNEQFF. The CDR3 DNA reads TGTGCCAGCAGCCATGGGACTAGCGGGGATCGGGGCAATGAGCAGTTCTTC.

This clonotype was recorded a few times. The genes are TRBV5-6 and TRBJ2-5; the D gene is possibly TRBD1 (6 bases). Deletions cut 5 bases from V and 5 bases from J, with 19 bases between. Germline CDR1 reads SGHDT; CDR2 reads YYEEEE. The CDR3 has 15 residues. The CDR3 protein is CASSHRVLPGETQYF. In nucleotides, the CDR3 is TGTGCCAGCAGTCACAGGGTCCTTCCGGGGGAGACCCAGTACTTC.

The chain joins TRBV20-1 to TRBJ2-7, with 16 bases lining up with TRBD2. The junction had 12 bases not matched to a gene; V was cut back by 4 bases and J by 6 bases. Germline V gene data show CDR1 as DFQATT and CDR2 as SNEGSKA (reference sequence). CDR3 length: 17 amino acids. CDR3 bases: TGCAGTGCTACCCTCGTCCCGGGACTAGCGGGAGGGGGCGAGCAGTACTTC. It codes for CSATLVPGLAGGGEQYF.

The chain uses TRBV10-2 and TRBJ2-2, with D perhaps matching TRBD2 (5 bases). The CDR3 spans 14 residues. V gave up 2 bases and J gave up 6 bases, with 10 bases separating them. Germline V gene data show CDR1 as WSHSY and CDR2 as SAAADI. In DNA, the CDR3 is TGCGCCAGCAGTGAGGGACTGAGCTCCGGGGAGCTGTTTTTT. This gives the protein CASSEGLSSGELFF.

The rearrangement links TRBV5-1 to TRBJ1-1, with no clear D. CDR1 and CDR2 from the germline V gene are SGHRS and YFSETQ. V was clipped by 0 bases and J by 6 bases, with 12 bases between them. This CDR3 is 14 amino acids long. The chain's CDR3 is CASSLGIGDPEAFF. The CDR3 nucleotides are TGCGCCAGCAGCTTGGGGATTGGTGACCCTGAAGCTTTCTTT.

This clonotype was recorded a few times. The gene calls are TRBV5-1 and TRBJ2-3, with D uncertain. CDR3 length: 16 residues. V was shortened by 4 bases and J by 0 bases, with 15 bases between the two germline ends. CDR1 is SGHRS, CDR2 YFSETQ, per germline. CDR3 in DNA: TGCGCCAGCAGCCCGGACGGCTCTATTAGCACAGATACGCAGTATTTT. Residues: CASSPDGSISTDTQYF.

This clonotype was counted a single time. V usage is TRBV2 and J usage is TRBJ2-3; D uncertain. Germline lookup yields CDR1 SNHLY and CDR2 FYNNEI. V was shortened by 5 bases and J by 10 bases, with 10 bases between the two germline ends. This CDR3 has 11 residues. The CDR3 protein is CASSIDKAQYF. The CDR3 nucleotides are TGTGCCAGCAGTATAGACAAGGCGCAGTATTTT.

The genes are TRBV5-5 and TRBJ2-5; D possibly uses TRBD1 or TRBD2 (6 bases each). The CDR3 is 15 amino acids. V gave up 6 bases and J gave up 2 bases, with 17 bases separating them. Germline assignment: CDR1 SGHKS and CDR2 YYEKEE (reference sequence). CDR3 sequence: CASTTPRGVQETQYF. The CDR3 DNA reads TGTGCCAGCACCACCCCAAGGGGGGTGCAAGAGACCCAGTACTTC.

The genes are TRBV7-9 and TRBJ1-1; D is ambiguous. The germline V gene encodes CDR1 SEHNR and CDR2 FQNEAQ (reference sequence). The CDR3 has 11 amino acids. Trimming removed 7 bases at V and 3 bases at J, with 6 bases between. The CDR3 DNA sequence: TGTGCCAGCACCAAGGACACTGAAGCTTTCTTT. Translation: CASTKDTEAFF.

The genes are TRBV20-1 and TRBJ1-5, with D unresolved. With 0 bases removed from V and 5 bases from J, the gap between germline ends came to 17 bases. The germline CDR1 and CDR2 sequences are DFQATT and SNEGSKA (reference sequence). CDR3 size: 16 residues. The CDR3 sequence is CSARDPNSGRDQPQHF. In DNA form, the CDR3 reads TGCAGTGCTAGAGATCCTAATTCCGGGAGGGATCAGCCCCAGCATTTT.

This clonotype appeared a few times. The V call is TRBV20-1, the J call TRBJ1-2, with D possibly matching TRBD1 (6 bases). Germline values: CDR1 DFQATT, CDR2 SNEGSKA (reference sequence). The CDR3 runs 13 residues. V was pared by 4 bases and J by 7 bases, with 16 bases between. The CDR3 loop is CSAIGGVNGGYTF. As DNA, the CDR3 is TGCAGTGCTATAGGGGGAGTTAACGGTGGCTACACCTTC.